This T cell receptor (beta chain) was sequenced during a study of blood T cell repertoires in COVID-19. Study-wide background: PBMCs, B-cell-depleted T cells, or T cells were the source of the cDNA or gDNA that made up the material.

This clone was seen only once. Original data processing: Estimates of nucleated cell counts were drawn from the amplification of reference gene primers. Profiled with immunoSEQ multiplex PCR; TCRdb holds only in-frame clones, not every one. V and J calls and clone size are copied from that table; D and trimming were computed from the DNA. The sample contains tens of thousands of clones, 55% to 70% of which appear only once. The length of the CDR3 is 16 residues. V was pared by 4 bases and J by 7 bases, with 8 bases of the junction left unmatched. CDR1 and CDR2 from the germline V gene are SGHNT and YYREEE (reference sequence).

Sequenced material: peripheral blood. The gene calls are TRBV5-4 and TRBJ2-1; TRBD2 agrees at 13 bases. The clonotype originates from a woman aged 65 to 85 with acute or convalescent COVID-19. The CDR3, as DNA: TGTGCCAGCAGCCCCCCACTAGCGGGGGGGAAAAATGAGCAGTTCTTC. Protein sequence: CASSPPLAGGKNEQFF.